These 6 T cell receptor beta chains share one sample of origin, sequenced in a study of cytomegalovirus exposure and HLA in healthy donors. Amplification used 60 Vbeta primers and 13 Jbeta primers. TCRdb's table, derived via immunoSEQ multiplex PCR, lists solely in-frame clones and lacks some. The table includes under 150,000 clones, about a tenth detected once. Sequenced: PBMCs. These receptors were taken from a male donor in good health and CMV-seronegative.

The CDR3 nucleotides are TGCGCCAGCAGCTTGGGCGGGAGGGCCACCTACGAGCAGTACTTC. It translates to CASSLGGRATYEQYF. The chain couples TRBV5-1 to TRBJ2-7; 9 nucleotides match TRBD2. Germline CDR1 reads SGHRS; CDR2 reads YFSETQ. V was clipped by 0 bases and J by 2 bases; unmatched bases: 3. This CDR3 comprises 15 residues.

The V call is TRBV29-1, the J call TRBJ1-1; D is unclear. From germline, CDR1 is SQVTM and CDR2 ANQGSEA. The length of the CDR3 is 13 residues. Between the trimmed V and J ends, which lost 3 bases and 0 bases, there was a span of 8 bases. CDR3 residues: CSVDAGLNTEAFF. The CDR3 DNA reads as TGCAGCGTTGATGCGGGATTGAACACTGAAGCTTTCTTT.

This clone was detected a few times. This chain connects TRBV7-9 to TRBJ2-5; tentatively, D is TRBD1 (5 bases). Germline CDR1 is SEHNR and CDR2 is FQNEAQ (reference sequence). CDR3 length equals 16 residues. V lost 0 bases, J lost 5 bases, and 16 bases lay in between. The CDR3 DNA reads TGTGCCAGCAGCTTAGCCTCGCAGGGCTGGTGGGAGACCCAGTACTTC. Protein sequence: CASSLASQGWWETQYF.

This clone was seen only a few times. CDR3 amino acids: CASSEPYLAFF. The CDR3 DNA sequence: TGTGCCAGCAGTGAACCCTACCTGGCTTTCTTT. This chain uses TRBV6-1 with TRBJ1-1; D is unresolved. The CDR3 covers 11 residues. Trimming took 2 bases from V and 11 from J, leaving 9 bases between them. CDR1 MNHNS and CDR2 SASEGT come from the germline V gene.

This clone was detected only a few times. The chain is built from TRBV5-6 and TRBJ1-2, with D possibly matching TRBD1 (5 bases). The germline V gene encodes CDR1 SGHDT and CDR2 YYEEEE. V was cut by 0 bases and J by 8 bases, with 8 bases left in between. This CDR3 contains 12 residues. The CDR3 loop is CASSLVGVGYTF. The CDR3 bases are TGTGCCAGCAGCTTGGTAGGGGTCGGCTACACCTTC.

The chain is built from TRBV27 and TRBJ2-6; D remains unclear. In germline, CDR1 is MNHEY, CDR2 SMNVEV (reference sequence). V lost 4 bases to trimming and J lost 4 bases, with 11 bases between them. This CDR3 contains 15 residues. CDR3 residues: CASSSSTTGANVLTF. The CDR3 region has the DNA TGTGCCAGCAGTTCTTCAACAACCGGGGCCAACGTCCTGACTTTC. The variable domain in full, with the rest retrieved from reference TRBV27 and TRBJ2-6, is EAQVTQNPRYLITVTGKKLTVTCSQNMNHEYMSWYRQDPGLGLRQIYYSMNVEVTDKGDVPEGYKVSRKEKRNFPLILESPSPNQTSLYFCASSSSTTGANVLTFGAGSRLTVL.